Shown below are 25 T cell receptor beta chains from a single sample sequenced in a study of cytomegalovirus exposure and HLA in healthy donors. Profiling relied on immunoSEQ multiplex PCR, and the TCRdb table lists in-frame clones only, not all of them. Of 200,000 to 300,000 clones in the sample, 90% are singletons; the top ten hold 3% to 3.5%. Material for sequencing was PBMCs. These receptors originate from a woman aged 25-40 years in good health and CMV-seronegative.

CDR3 protein: CASSLLVTGGGGELFF. Written as DNA, the CDR3 is TGTGCCAGCAGCTTGCTTGTGACAGGGGGCGGCGGGGAGCTGTTTTTT. The gene calls are TRBV5-5 and TRBJ2-2, with TRBD1 identical over 10 bases. J lost 7 bases, V lost 1 base, and 7 bases had no gene match. The CDR3 covers 16 residues. Germline CDR1 SGHKS, CDR2 YYEKEE (reference sequence).

This rearrangement joins TRBV28 to TRBJ1-2; TRBD1 matches at 10 bases. Trimming took 7 bases from V and 7 from J; bases not matched to a gene: 12. Germline values: CDR1 MDHEN, CDR2 SYDVKM. This CDR3 region has 15 residues. The CDR3 sequence is CASNGPGQGIGGYTF. The CDR3 DNA is TGTGCCAGCAATGGGCCGGGACAGGGGATAGGTGGCTACACCTTC.

This chain connects TRBV19 to TRBJ2-3; no reliable D call. Germline V gene data show CDR1 as LNHDA and CDR2 as SQIVND (reference sequence). Between the trimmed V and J ends, which lost 5 bases and 2 bases, there was a span of 8 bases. The CDR3 runs to 13 residues. The CDR3 sequence: CASSSYSTDTQYF. The CDR3 DNA sequence: TGTGCCAGTAGTTCCTACTCCACAGATACGCAGTATTTT.

V gene TRBV13 combines with J gene TRBJ1-4; D not resolved. This CDR3 spans 15 amino acids. Trimming took off 3 bases at V and 3 bases at J, with 11 bases between the two ends. CDR1 is PRHDT and CDR2 is FYEKMQ in the germline V gene (reference sequence). The CDR3 nucleotides are TGTGCCAGCAGCTTCACACGGATAGCTAATGAAAAACTGTTTTTT. Translating gives CASSFTRIANEKLFF.

This clone was observed a single time. This chain links TRBV5-6 with TRBJ2-1, with D hard to call. Germline V gene data show CDR1 as SGHDT and CDR2 as YYEEEE. Trimming cost V 2 bases and J 7 bases, with 13 bases left between them. CDR3 length: 14 amino acids. The CDR3 loop is CASSFGTGTNEQFF. CDR3 bases: TGTGCCAGCAGCTTTGGTACGGGTACGAATGAGCAGTTCTTC.

The chain carries TRBV14 and TRBJ2-5; 8 nucleotides agree with TRBD1. The CDR3 contains 14 residues. V shed 4 bases and J 4 bases; nucleotides not matched to a gene: 5. The germline gives CDR1 SGHDN, CDR2 FVKESK. The CDR3 bases are TGTGCCAGCAGCCTGAGGACAGGGCTAGAGACCCAGTACTTC. Residues: CASSLRTGLETQYF.

The chain is built from TRBV27 and TRBJ2-2; 7 bases are shared with TRBD1. The CDR3 contains 12 residues. The V gene end was trimmed by 7 bases and the J gene end by 5 bases; junction bases not matched to a gene: 1. Germline CDR1 and CDR2: MNHEY and SMNVEV (reference sequence). CDR3 coding DNA: TGTGCCAGCAACAGGGGAACCGGGGAGCTGTTTTTT. This gives the protein CASNRGTGELFF.

This chain joins TRBV29-1 and TRBJ2-2, with D tentatively TRBD2 (6 bases). The CDR3 is 11 residues long. The V gene lost 7 bases and the J gene lost 6 bases, with 9 bases spanning the gap. The germline V gene has CDR1 SQVTM and CDR2 ANQGSEA. CDR3 sequence: CSGGDAGELFF. CDR3 in DNA: TGCAGCGGGGGGGATGCCGGGGAGCTGTTTTTT.

This sequence joins TRBV5-1 and TRBJ2-4; 8 bases are shared with TRBD2. V shed 0 bases and J 6 bases; nucleotides not matched to a gene: 11. The germline CDR1 and CDR2 sequences are SGHRS and YFSETQ. CDR3 size: 17 residues. Here the CDR3 reads CASSLAKSGRGGNIQYF. DNA of the CDR3: TGCGCCAGCAGCTTGGCCAAGAGCGGGAGAGGGGGAAACATTCAGTACTTC.

The chain uses TRBV2 and TRBJ1-2, with 9 bases fitting TRBD1. This CDR3 is 14 amino acids long. CDR1 and CDR2 from the germline V gene are SNHLY and FYNNEI. V dropped 0 bases and J dropped 7; count of bases not matched to a gene: 3. CDR3 protein: CASSEADRGSGYTF. DNA for the CDR3: TGTGCCAGCAGTGAAGCGGACAGGGGATCTGGCTACACCTTC.

This sequence joins TRBV7-3 and TRBJ2-6, with no clear D. The V gene's germline CDR1 is SGHTA and CDR2 FQGTGA. The CDR3 spans 15 residues. V dropped 5 bases and J dropped 1 base, with 9 bases sitting between them. Written as DNA, the CDR3 is TGTGCCAGCAGCCCTGACGGGTCTGGGGCCAACGTCCTGACTTTC. This translates into CASSPDGSGANVLTF.

The chain links TRBV5-1 to TRBJ1-4; 8 nucleotides align to TRBD1. Germline lookup yields CDR1 SGHRS and CDR2 YFSETQ. The CDR3 covers 15 residues. V lost 3 bases and J lost 8; bases outside the gene matches: 9. This chain's CDR3 is CASSSGQGGMEKLFF. The CDR3 bases are TGCGCCAGCAGCTCTGGACAGGGTGGAATGGAAAAACTGTTTTTT.

V usage is TRBV13 and J usage is TRBJ1-2; tentatively, D is TRBD1 (5 bases). The CDR3 covers 19 residues. V lost 7 bases, J lost 6 bases, and 33 bases lay in between. The V gene's germline CDR1 is PRHDT and CDR2 FYEKMQ (reference sequence). The chain's CDR3 is CASNPWSLKGGDQNDGYTF. CDR3 nucleotides: TGTGCCAGCAACCCATGGTCCTTAAAGGGAGGGGATCAGAACGATGGCTACACCTTC.

The rearrangement joins TRBV27 to TRBJ1-1; no firm D call. The V gene lost 6 bases and the J gene lost 4 bases, with 9 bases spanning the gap. Germline loops: CDR1 MNHEY, CDR2 SMNVEV (reference sequence). CDR3 length: 12 residues. In nucleotides, the CDR3 is TGTGCCAGCAGCTCGGGGTCCACTGAAGCTTTCTTT. It specifies CASSSGSTEAFF.

This clone was counted once. The CDR3 sequence is CASSPTVTNTEAFF. The CDR3 coding sequence is TGCGCCAGCAGCCCGACAGTGACGAACACTGAAGCTTTCTTT. The chain combines TRBV5-1 with TRBJ1-1; tentative D call: TRBD1 (5 bases). The CDR3 extends over 14 amino acids. Germline V gene lookup returns CDR1 SGHRS and CDR2 YFSETQ. V shed 4 bases and J shed 1 base, with 11 bases lying between them.

The chain links TRBV6-1 to TRBJ2-1, with 9 nucleotides matching TRBD2. CDR3 length: 15 residues. Germline CDR1 MNHNS, CDR2 SASEGT. Germline trimming cut 3 bases from V and 4 bases from J; bases unmatched to any gene: 4. CDR3 sequence: CASSDRGLAYNEQFF. CDR3 bases: TGTGCCAGCAGTGATCGAGGACTAGCGTACAATGAGCAGTTCTTC.

This rearrangement joins TRBV18 to TRBJ2-7; D not resolved. This CDR3 is built from 12 residues. CDR1 and CDR2 (germline): KGHSH, LQKENI. V was shortened by 3 bases and J by 3 bases, with 6 bases between the two germline ends. The CDR3 nucleotides read TGTGCCAGCTCACCTGCGATCTACGAGCAGTACTTC. This sequence encodes CASSPAIYEQYF. The complete variable domain, with remaining parts taken from reference TRBV18 and TRBJ2-7, reads NAGVMQNPRHLVRRRGQEARLRCSPMKGHSHVYWYRQLPEEGLKFMVYLQKENIIDESGMPKERFSAEFPKEGPSILRIQQVVRGDSAAYFCASSPAIYEQYFGPGTRLTVT.

This CDR3 is CSELSGSSTDTQYF. As DNA, the CDR3 is TGCAGCGAACTTAGCGGAAGTAGCACAGATACGCAGTATTTT. The chain carries TRBV29-1 and TRBJ2-3, with D perhaps TRBD2 (6 bases). The CDR3 has 14 residues. The germline V gene encodes CDR1 SQVTM and CDR2 ANQGSEA. V gave up 7 bases and J gave up 0 bases, with 14 bases separating them.

The gene calls are TRBV28 and TRBJ1-4; no clear D gene. Trimming removed 1 base from V and 0 bases from J, with 3 bases in between. The germline V gene has CDR1 MDHEN and CDR2 SYDVKM. The CDR3 spans 14 residues. The CDR3 loop reads CASSLYATNEKLFF. CDR3 sequence (DNA): TGTGCCAGCAGTTTATATGCAACTAATGAAAAACTGTTTTTT.

In its sample, this clone was seen once. V gene TRBV27 combines with J gene TRBJ2-7; 7 nucleotides match TRBD1. The V gene end was trimmed by 0 bases and the J gene end by 2 bases; junction bases not matched to a gene: 7. Germline assignment: CDR1 MNHEY and CDR2 SMNVEV (reference sequence). This CDR3 is built from 16 residues. The CDR3 reads CASSLSITGVTYEQYF. The DNA for the CDR3 is TGTGCCAGCAGTTTATCGATCACAGGGGTGACCTACGAGCAGTACTTC.

The chain links TRBV4-2 to TRBJ2-5; D might be TRBD1 (6 bases). This CDR3 spans 15 amino acids. The germline V gene has CDR1 LGHNA and CDR2 YNFKEQ. V dropped 4 bases and J dropped 3 bases, with 15 bases sitting between them. The CDR3 nucleotides are TGTGCCAGCAGCCCTCAGGACAGAAAAGAAGAGACCCAGTACTTC. Its translation is CASSPQDRKEETQYF.

This clone has only a few counts. The chain combines TRBV28 with TRBJ1-2; 9 bases fit TRBD1. CDR3 size: 15 residues. With 6 bases clipped from V and 5 bases from J, the junction kept 10 bases outside the gene matches. Germline lookup yields CDR1 MDHEN and CDR2 SYDVKM. The CDR3 spells CASRGGQGTGYGYTF. DNA for the CDR3: TGTGCCAGCAGAGGGGGACAGGGCACCGGGTATGGCTACACCTTC.

The genes are TRBV19 and TRBJ1-2; 7 bases are shared with TRBD1. Trimming at V came to 2 bases and at J to 4 bases, leaving 7 bases not matched to a gene. From germline, CDR1 is LNHDA and CDR2 SQIVND (reference sequence). This CDR3 contains 15 residues. The CDR3 region is CASSIKQGILYGYTF. CDR3 bases: TGTGCCAGTAGTATAAAACAGGGGATACTCTATGGCTACACCTTC.

This chain connects TRBV7-3 to TRBJ2-6; D is unresolved. V lost 0 bases, J lost 2 bases, and 14 bases lay in between. Germline loops: CDR1 SGHTA, CDR2 FQGTGA. The CDR3 extends over 18 amino acids. CDR3 bases: TGTGCCAGCAGCTTAACCCATTACCCAGCGCCTGGGGCCAACGTCCTGACTTTC. Encoded protein: CASSLTHYPAPGANVLTF.

The rearrangement joins TRBV6-6 to TRBJ1-3; 8 bases map to TRBD1. V lost 5 bases to trimming and J lost 2 bases; unmatched junction nucleotides: 5. The CDR3 loop spans 15 amino acids. From germline, CDR1 is MNHNY and CDR2 SVGAGI (reference sequence). Here the CDR3 DNA reads TGTGCCAGCAGTGCCGAACAGGGGGCTGGAAACACCATATATTTT. This codes for CASSAEQGAGNTIYF.